What follows are 6 T cell receptor beta chains derived from one specimen sequenced in a study of T and B cells in COVID-19 patients (dated by TCRdb to about 2020). Genomic DNA extracted from blood, in amounts of about 220-500 ng, served as the starting material for amplifying TRB repertoires. Instrument on record: Illumina MiSeq. Multiplex PCR with BIOMED2 TRB-A/B primer pools was used to amplify TRB rearrangements. TCRdb reprocessed the public reads (quality trimming at Q25 with fastp, clone calling with MiXCR) and kept in-frame beta chains. One record per CDR3 amino acid sequence lists the most common genes and DNA. Across this sample there are 20,000 to 30,000 distinct CDR3 sequences, with 32% seen only once. The ten largest clonotypes hold 1.5% to 2% of the sample. The sequencing input was blood. These receptors were collected from a human donor who had recovered from COVID-19.

This clonotype was seen ten or more times. This chain links TRBV18 with TRBJ2-1, with 9 bases lining up with TRBD2. Trimming cost V 1 base and J 4 bases; bases outside gene matches: 8. From germline, CDR1 is KGHSH and CDR2 LQKENI. The CDR3 runs 17 residues. In DNA form, the CDR3 reads TGTGCCAGCTCACCACTTTCCCTAGCGGGACAGTACAATGAGCAGTTCTTC. It yields the protein CASSPLSLAGQYNEQFF. Full variable domain (outside the CDR3, taken from reference TRBV18 and TRBJ2-1): NAGVMQNPRHLVRRRGQEARLRCSPMKGHSHVYWYRQLPEEGLKFMVYLQKENIIDESGMPKERFSAEFPKEGPSILRIQQVVRGDSAAYFCASSPLSLAGQYNEQFFGPGTRLTVL.

A few counts support this clonotype. The gene calls are TRBV10-3 and TRBJ2-4; D is unclear. Trimming left V 2 bases short and J 3 bases short, with 5 bases between. The germline V gene has CDR1 ENHRY and CDR2 SYGVKD. The CDR3 runs 13 residues. Here the CDR3 DNA reads TGTGCCATCAGTGAGGCAGGCAAAAACATTCAGTACTTC. Its protein product is CAISEAGKNIQYF.

The V call is TRBV5-6, the J call TRBJ2-7, with D unresolved. CDR1 is SGHDT, CDR2 YYEEEE, per germline. Trimming shortened V by 2 bases and J by 5 bases, and 5 bases separated the two germline ends. CDR3 length equals 11 residues. DNA for the CDR3: TGTGCCAGCAGCTTCGGCCACGAGCAGTACTTC. Translated: CASSFGHEQYF. The full variable domain, completed using reference TRBV5-6 and TRBJ2-7, is DAGVTQSPTHLIKTRGQQVTLRCSPKSGHDTVSWYQQALGQGPQFIFQYYEEEERQRGNFPDRFSGHQFPNYSSELNVNALLLGDSALYLCASSFGHEQYFGPGTRLTVT.

The rearrangement links TRBV12-3 or TRBV12-4 to TRBJ2-1; D is unclear. This CDR3 spans 15 amino acids. V lost 1 base, J lost 9 bases, and 16 bases lay in between. The CDR3 spells CASSLVPPGRGEQFF. In nucleotides, the CDR3 is TGTGCCAGCAGTTTAGTCCCGCCAGGTCGCGGTGAGCAGTTCTTC.

V gene TRBV19 combines with J gene TRBJ1-2; TRBD1 agrees at 7 bases. Trimming at V came to 5 bases and at J to 9 bases, leaving 15 bases not matched to a gene. Germline V gives CDR1 LNHDA, CDR2 SQIVND (reference sequence). The CDR3 is made up of 15 amino acids. CDR3: CASSSGTVIAQSYTF. The CDR3 DNA follows: TGTGCCAGTAGTTCTGGGACAGTCATCGCACAGAGCTACACCTTC.

DNA for the CDR3: TGTGCCAGCAGTTTGCCGGGACAGGGGTTTTCAAATCAGCCCCAGCATTTT. Translated: CASSLPGQGFSNQPQHF. The chain combines TRBV12-3 or TRBV12-4 with TRBJ1-5; 10 bases map to TRBD1. The J segment lost 4 bases and the V segment lost 3 bases, leaving 9 bases of the junction unmatched. CDR3 length: 17 amino acids.